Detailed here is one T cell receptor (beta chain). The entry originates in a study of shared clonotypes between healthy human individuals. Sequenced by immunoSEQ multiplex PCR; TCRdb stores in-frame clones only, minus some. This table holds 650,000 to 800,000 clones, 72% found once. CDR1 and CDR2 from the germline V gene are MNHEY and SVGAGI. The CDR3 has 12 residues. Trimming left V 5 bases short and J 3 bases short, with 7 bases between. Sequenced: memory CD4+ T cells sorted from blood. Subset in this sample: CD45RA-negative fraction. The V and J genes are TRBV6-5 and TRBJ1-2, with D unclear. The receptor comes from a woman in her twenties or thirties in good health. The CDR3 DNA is TGTGCCAGCAGTGAACTCGACTATGGCTACACCTTC. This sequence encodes CASSELDYGYTF.